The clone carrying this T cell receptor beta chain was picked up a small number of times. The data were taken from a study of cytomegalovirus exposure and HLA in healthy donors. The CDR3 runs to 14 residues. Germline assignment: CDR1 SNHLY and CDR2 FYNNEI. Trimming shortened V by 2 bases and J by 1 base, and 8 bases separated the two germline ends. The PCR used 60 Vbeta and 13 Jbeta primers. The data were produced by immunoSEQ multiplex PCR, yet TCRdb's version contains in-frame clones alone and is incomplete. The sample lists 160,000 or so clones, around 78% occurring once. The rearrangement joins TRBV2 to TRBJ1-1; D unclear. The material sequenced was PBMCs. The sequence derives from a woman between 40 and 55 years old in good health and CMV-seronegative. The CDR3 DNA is TGTGCCAGCAGTGAACTACCGCAGAACACTGAAGCTTTCTTT. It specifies CASSELPQNTEAFF.